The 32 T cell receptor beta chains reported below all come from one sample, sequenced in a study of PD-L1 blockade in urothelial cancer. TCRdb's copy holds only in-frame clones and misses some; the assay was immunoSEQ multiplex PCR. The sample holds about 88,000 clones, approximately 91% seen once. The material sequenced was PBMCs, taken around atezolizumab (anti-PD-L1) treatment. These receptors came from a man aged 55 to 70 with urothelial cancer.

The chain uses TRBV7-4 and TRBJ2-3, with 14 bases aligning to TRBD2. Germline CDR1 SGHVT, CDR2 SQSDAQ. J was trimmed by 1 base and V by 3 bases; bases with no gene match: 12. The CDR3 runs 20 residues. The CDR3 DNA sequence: TGTGCCAGCAGCTTGGATGGACTAGCGGGAGGCCACCCCTGCACAGATACGCAGTATTTT. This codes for CASSLDGLAGGHPCTDTQYF.

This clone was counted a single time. This chain's CDR3 is CASSRRGGARETQYF. The CDR3 DNA reads as TGCGCCAGCAGTCGTCGCGGGGGTGCTCGAGAGACCCAGTACTTC. V gene TRBV23-1 combines with J gene TRBJ2-5; TRBD2 matches 7 bases. TRBV23-1 is known as an ORF, though its function is uncertain. The CDR3 runs to 15 residues. The trim removed 4 bases at V and 4 bases at J, leaving 9 bases unmatched.

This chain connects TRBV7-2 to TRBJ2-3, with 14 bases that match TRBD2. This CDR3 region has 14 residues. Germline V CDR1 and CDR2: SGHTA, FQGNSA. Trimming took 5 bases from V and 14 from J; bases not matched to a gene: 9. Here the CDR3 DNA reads TGTGCCAGCAGCCGGGGGACTAGCGGGGGTCCTCTGTATTTT. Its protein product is CASSRGTSGGPLYF.

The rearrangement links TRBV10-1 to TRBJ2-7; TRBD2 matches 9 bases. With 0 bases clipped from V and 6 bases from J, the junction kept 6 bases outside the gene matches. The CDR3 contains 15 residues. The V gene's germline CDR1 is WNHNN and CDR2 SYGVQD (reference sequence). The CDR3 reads CASSESVAGEGEQYF. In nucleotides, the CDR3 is TGCGCCAGCAGTGAGTCAGTAGCGGGAGAAGGCGAGCAGTACTTC.

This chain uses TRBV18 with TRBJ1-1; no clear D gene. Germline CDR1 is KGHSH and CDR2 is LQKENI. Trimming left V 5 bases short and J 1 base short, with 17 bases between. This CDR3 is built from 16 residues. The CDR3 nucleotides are TGTGCCAGCTCATATTCCAATGACCCGGGGAACACTGAAGCTTTCTTT. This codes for CASSYSNDPGNTEAFF.

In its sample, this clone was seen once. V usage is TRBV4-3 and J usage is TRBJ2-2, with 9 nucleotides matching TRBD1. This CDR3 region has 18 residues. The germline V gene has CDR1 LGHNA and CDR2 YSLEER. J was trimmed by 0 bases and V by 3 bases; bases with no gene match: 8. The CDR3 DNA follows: TGCGCCAGCAGCCAGACCAAGGGACAGGGCCCGAACACCGGGGAGCTGTTTTTT. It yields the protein CASSQTKGQGPNTGELFF.

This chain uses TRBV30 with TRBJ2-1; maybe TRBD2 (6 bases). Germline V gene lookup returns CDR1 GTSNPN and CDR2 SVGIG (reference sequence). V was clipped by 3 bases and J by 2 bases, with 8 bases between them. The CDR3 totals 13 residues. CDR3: CAWRGGPYNEQFF. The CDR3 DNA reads TGTGCCTGGAGGGGGGGACCCTACAATGAGCAGTTCTTC. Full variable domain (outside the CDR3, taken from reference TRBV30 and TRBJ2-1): SQTIHQWPATLVQPVGSPLSLECTVEGTSNPNLYWYRQAAGRGLQLLFYSVGIGQISSEVPQNLSASRPQDRQFILSSKKLLLSDSGFYLCAWRGGPYNEQFFGPGTRLTVL.

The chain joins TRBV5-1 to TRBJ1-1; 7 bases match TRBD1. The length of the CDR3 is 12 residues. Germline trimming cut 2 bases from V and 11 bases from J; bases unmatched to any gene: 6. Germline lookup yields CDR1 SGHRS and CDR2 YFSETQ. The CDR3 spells CASSFEQGSAFF. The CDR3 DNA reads TGCGCCAGCAGCTTCGAACAGGGGTCGGCTTTCTTT. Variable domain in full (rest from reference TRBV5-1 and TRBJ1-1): KAGVTQTPRYLIKTRGQQVTLSCSPISGHRSVSWYQQTPGQGLQFLFEYFSETQRNKGNFPGRFSGRQFSNSRSEMNVSTLELGDSALYLCASSFEQGSAFFGQGTRLTVV.

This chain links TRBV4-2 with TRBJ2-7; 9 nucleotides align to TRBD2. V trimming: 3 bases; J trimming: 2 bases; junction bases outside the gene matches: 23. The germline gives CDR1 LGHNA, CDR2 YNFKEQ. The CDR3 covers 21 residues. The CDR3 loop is CASSQNTRSNLAGVVPYEQYF. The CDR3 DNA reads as TGTGCCAGCAGCCAGAACACGCGTTCAAACTTAGCGGGAGTAGTCCCCTACGAGCAGTACTTC.

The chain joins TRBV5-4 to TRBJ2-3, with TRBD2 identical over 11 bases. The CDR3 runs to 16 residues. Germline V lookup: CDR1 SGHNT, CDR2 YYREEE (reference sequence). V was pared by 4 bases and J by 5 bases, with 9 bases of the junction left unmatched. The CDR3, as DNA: TGTGCCAGCAGCCCCGATAGCGGGGGGGCCGTAGATACGCAGTATTTT. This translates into CASSPDSGGAVDTQYF.

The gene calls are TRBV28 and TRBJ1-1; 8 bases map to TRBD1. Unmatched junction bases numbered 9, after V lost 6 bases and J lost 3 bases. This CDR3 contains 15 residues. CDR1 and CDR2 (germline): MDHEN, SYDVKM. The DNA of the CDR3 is TGTGCCAGCAGCAGAACAGGGACAGGACACACTGAAGCTTTCTTT. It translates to CASSRTGTGHTEAFF.

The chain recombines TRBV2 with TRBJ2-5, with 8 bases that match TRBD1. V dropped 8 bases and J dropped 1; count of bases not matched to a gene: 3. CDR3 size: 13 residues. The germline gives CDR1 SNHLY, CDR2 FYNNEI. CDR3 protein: CASADRGQETQYF. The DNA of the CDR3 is TGTGCCAGCGCCGACAGGGGCCAAGAGACCCAGTACTTC.

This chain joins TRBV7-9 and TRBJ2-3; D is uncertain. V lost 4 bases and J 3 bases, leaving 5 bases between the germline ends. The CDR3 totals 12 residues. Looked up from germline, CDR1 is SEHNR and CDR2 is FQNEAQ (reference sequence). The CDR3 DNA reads TGTGCCAGCAGCTCCGGGACAGATACGCAGTATTTT. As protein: CASSSGTDTQYF. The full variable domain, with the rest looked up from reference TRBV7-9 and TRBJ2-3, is DTGVSQNPRHKITKRGQNVTFRCDPISEHNRLYWYRQTLGQGPEFLTYFQNEAQLEKSRLLSDRFSAERPKGSFSTLEIQRTEQGDSAMYLCASSSGTDTQYFGPGTRLTVL.

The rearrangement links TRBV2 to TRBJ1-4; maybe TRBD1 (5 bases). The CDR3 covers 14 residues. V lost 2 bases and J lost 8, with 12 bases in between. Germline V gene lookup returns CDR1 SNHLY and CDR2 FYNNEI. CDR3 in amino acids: CASSEIPGWEKLFF. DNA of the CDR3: TGTGCCAGCAGTGAAATCCCAGGGTGGGAAAAACTGTTTTTT.

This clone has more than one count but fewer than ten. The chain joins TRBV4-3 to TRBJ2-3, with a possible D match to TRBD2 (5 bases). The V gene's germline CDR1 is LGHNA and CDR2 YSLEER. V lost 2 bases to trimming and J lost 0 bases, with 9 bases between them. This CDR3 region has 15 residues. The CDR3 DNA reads TGCGCCAGCAGCCAAAACGGGATTAGCACAGATACGCAGTATTTT. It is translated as CASSQNGISTDTQYF.

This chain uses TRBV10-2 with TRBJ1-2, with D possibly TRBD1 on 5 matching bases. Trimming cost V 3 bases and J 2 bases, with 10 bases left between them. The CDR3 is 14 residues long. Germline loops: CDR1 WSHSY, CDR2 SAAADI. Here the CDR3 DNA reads TGCGCCAGCAGTGAAGGACACAGAAACTATGGCTACACCTTC. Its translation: CASSEGHRNYGYTF.

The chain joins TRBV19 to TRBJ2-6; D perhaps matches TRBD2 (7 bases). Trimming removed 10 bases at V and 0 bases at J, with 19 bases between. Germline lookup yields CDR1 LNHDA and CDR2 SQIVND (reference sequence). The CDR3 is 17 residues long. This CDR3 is CATNKGGGGSGANVLTF. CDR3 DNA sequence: TGTGCCACCAATAAGGGGGGAGGGGGCTCTGGGGCCAACGTCCTGACTTTC.

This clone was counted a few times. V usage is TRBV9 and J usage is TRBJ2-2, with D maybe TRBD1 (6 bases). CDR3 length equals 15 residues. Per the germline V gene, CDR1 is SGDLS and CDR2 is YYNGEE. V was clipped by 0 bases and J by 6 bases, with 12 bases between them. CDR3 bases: TGTGCCAGCAGCGTAGCTCCAGGGGTAGCCGGGGAGCTGTTTTTT. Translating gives CASSVAPGVAGELFF.

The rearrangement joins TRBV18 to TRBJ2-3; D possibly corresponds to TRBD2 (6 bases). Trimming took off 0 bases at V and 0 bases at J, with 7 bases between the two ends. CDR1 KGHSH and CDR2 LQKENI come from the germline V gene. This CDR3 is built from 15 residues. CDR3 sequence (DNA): TGTGCCAGCTCACCACCGGCGGGAAGCACAGATACGCAGTATTTT. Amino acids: CASSPPAGSTDTQYF. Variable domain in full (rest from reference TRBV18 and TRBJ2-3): NAGVMQNPRHLVRRRGQEARLRCSPMKGHSHVYWYRQLPEEGLKFMVYLQKENIIDESGMPKERFSAEFPKEGPSILRIQQVVRGDSAAYFCASSPPAGSTDTQYFGPGTRLTVL.

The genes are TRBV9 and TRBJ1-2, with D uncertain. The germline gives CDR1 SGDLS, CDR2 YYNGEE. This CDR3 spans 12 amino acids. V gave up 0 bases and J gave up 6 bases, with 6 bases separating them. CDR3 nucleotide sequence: TGTGCCAGCAGCGTAGTCCGGGATGGCTACACCTTC. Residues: CASSVVRDGYTF.

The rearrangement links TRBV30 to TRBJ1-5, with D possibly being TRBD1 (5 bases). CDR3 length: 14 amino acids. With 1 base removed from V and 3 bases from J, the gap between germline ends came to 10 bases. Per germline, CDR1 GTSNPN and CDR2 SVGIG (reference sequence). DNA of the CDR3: TGTGCCTGGAGTGGTGGCAGGGTCAATCAGCCCCAGCATTTT. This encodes CAWSGGRVNQPQHF.

The CDR3 region is CASRLRKTYEQYF. In nucleotides, the CDR3 is TGTGCCAGCAGACTCCGAAAAACCTACGAGCAGTACTTC. The chain recombines TRBV6-5 with TRBJ2-7; D call uncertain. Trimming left V 6 bases short and J 2 bases short, with 11 bases between. The CDR3 sequence is 13 residues long. Looked up from germline, CDR1 is MNHEY and CDR2 is SVGAGI.

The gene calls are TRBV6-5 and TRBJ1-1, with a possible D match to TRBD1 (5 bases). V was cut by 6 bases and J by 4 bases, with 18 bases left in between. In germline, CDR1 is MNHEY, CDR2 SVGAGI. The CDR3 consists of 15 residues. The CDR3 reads CASRSQGGLGTEAFF. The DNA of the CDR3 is TGTGCCAGCAGGAGTCAGGGTGGTCTGGGCACTGAAGCTTTCTTT.

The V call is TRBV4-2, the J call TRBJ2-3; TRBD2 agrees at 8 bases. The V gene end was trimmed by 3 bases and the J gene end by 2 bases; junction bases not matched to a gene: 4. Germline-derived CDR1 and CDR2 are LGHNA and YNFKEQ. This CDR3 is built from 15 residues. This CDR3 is CASSQGLVNTDTQYF. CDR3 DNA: TGTGCCAGCAGCCAGGGACTAGTTAACACAGATACGCAGTATTTT.

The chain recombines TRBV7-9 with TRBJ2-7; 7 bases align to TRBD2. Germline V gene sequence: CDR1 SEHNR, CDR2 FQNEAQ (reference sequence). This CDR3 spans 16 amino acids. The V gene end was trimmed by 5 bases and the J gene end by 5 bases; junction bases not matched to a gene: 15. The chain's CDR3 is CASSPVVAGVTNEQYF. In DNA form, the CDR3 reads TGTGCCAGCAGCCCCGTTGTCGCGGGAGTTACCAACGAGCAGTACTTC.

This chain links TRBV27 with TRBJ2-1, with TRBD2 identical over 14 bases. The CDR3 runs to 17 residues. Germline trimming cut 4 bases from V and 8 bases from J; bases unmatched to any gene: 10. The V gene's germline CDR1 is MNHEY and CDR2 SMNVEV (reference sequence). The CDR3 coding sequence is TGTGCCAGCAGTTCCTCGCGGACTAGCGGGAGGAGATATGAGCAGTTCTTC. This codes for CASSSSRTSGRRYEQFF.

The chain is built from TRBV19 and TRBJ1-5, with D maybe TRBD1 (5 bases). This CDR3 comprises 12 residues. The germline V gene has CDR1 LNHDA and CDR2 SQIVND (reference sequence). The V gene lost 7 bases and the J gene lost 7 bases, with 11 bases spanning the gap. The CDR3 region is CASTIAGQPQHF. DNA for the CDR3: TGTGCCAGTACCATCGCAGGGCAGCCCCAGCATTTT.

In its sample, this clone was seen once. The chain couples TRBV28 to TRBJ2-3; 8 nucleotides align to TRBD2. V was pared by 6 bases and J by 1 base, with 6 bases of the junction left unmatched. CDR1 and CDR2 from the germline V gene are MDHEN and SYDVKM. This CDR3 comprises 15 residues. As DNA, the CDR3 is TGTGCCAGCAGGCCGAGCGGGAGACGCACAGATACGCAGTATTTT. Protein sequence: CASRPSGRRTDTQYF.

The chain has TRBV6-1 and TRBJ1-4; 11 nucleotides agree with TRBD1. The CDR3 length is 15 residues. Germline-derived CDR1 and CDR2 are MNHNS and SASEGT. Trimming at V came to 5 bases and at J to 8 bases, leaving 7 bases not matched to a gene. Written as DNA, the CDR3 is TGTGCCAGCAGTCTGCGGACAGGGGGCGTAGAAAAACTGTTTTTT. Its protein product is CASSLRTGGVEKLFF.

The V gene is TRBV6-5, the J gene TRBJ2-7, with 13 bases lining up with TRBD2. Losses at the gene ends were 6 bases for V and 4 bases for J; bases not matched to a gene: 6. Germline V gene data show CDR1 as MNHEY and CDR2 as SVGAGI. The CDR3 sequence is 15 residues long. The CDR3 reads CASSSLAGGPYEQYF. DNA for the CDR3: TGTGCCAGCAGCTCACTAGCGGGAGGGCCATACGAGCAGTACTTC.

CDR3 loop: CASSRTPRDEQYF. The CDR3 DNA reads TGTGCCAGCAGCCGGACTCCGAGGGACGAGCAGTACTTC. This chain links TRBV7-9 with TRBJ2-7; tentative D call: TRBD2 (5 bases). V lost 5 bases and J 5 bases, leaving 13 bases between the germline ends. There are 13 residues in the CDR3. From germline, CDR1 is SEHNR and CDR2 FQNEAQ (reference sequence).

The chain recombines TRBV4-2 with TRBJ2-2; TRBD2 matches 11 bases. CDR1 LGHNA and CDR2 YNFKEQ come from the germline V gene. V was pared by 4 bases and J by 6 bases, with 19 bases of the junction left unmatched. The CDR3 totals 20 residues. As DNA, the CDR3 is TGTGCCAGCAGCCTCACGAGCGCCAGTAGTAGCGGGGGGGCCGCCGGGGAGCTGTTTTTT. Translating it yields CASSLTSASSSGGAAGELFF.